These 8 T cell receptor beta chains came from one sample sequenced in a study of blood T cell repertoires in COVID-19. Data came from immunoSEQ multiplex PCR; TCRdb stores just in-frame clones and leaves some out. The sample lists 150,000 to 200,000 clones, about 87% occurring once. The source material was peripheral blood. The receptor set was obtained from a man aged 35-49 years with active or convalescent COVID-19.

This chain joins TRBV5-1 and TRBJ1-5; a weak D match, TRBD1 (5 bases). Germline loops: CDR1 SGHRS, CDR2 YFSETQ. The CDR3 is 15 amino acids. The V gene lost 3 bases and the J gene lost 3 bases, with 13 bases spanning the gap. This CDR3 is CASSYRGGDNQPQHF. The CDR3 DNA reads TGCGCCAGCAGCTATCGCGGAGGGGACAATCAGCCCCAGCATTTT.

The genes are TRBV27 and TRBJ1-1, with D possibly TRBD1 on 5 matching bases. CDR1 and CDR2 (germline): MNHEY, SMNVEV (reference sequence). V was clipped by 5 bases and J by 1 base, with 11 bases between them. This CDR3 region has 14 residues. The CDR3 region is CASSRTSRNTEAFF. In DNA, the CDR3 is TGTGCCAGCAGTAGGACAAGTCGGAACACTGAAGCTTTCTTT.

J is TRBJ2-7 and V is TRBV7-9, with no clear D. From germline, CDR1 is SEHNR and CDR2 FQNEAQ (reference sequence). With 1 base removed from V and 3 bases from J, the gap between germline ends came to 7 bases. This CDR3 has 13 amino acids. CDR3 amino acids: CASSLETGYEQYF. The CDR3 nucleotides read TGTGCCAGCAGCTTAGAAACGGGCTACGAGCAGTACTTC.

The chain is built from TRBV4-1 and TRBJ2-7; 12 positions match TRBD2. This CDR3 contains 22 residues. Germline CDR1 reads MGHRA; CDR2 reads YSYEKL. V dropped 0 bases and J dropped 6; count of bases not matched to a gene: 24. For the CDR3, the DNA is TGCGCCAGCAGCCAAGAGTCCGCGGTAGGGGGTGTTTCGACTAGCGGGGGACTCGAGCAGTACTTC. Residues: CASSQESAVGGVSTSGGLEQYF.

The chain joins TRBV19 to TRBJ2-7; D is undetermined. Trimming removed 5 bases at V and 3 bases at J, with 17 bases between. This CDR3 has 15 amino acids. In germline, CDR1 is LNHDA, CDR2 SQIVND (reference sequence). CDR3 sequence reads: CASSPSLEVGYEQYF. Here the CDR3 DNA reads TGTGCCAGTAGTCCATCTCTAGAGGTAGGCTACGAGCAGTACTTC.

The chain employs TRBV6-2 or TRBV6-3 and TRBJ1-6; 9 positions agree with TRBD1. This CDR3 contains 14 residues. Trimming took 5 bases from V and 8 from J; bases not matched to a gene: 4. Germline V lookup: CDR1 MNHEY, CDR2 SVGEGT. The CDR3 is CASSRDREHSPLHF. The CDR3 DNA reads TGTGCCAGCAGTCGGGACAGGGAACATTCACCCCTCCACTTT.

V gene TRBV25-1 combines with J gene TRBJ1-1; D might be TRBD1 (5 bases). The V and J ends lost 1 base and 5 bases respectively, with 14 bases between them. The CDR3 totals 15 residues. Germline values: CDR1 MGHDK, CDR2 SYGVNS. CDR3 DNA sequence: TGTGCCAGCAGTGAATCCCGGGGGGGTTATACTGAAGCTTTCTTT. This encodes CASSESRGGYTEAFF.

The sample holds one count of this clone. V usage is TRBV6-4 and J usage is TRBJ2-2; 9 bases align to TRBD1. The CDR3 runs to 18 residues. Germline V gene lookup returns CDR1 MRHNA and CDR2 SNTAGT. After removal of 5 bases from V and 3 bases from J, the junction contained 13 bases not matched to a gene. The DNA of the CDR3 is TGTGCCAGCAGTCGGAGCCCTCTCGGACAGGGGTACACCGGGGAGCTGTTTTTT. Its protein is CASSRSPLGQGYTGELFF.